The 20 T cell receptor beta chains given below trace back to one sample, sequenced in a study of early T cells in non-severe SARS-CoV-2 infection. TCRdb reanalysed the 5' RACE reads using MiXCR and keeps one entry per CDR3 protein. The table lists 65,000 to 95,000 distinct CDR3 sequences, about 16% of them singletons. Sequencing used whole blood. The receptors were gathered from an adult who was a healthcare worker with PCR-confirmed SARS-CoV-2 infection or an uninfected control (not recorded which).

A few counts support this clonotype. This chain joins TRBV7-2 and TRBJ2-1; the match to TRBD2 covers 10 bases. The CDR3 loop spans 15 amino acids. Germline V gene sequence: CDR1 SGHTA, CDR2 FQGNSA. The V and J ends lost 1 base and 7 bases, in that order; junction bases with no gene match: 4. The CDR3 DNA reads TGTGCCAGCAGCTTAGAGGCTAGCGGGAGTAATGAGCAGTTCTTC. Its translation is CASSLEASGSNEQFF.

The chain joins TRBV29-1 to TRBJ2-2, with D tentatively TRBD2 (5 bases). There are 11 residues in the CDR3. Deletions cut 7 bases from V and 6 bases from J, with 9 bases between. Looked up from germline, CDR1 is SQVTM and CDR2 is ANQGSEA. The CDR3 loop is CSANGAGELFF. CDR3 DNA sequence: TGCAGCGCTAACGGGGCCGGGGAGCTGTTTTTT.

The CDR3 sequence is CASSYRTVDEQYF. The CDR3 coding sequence is TGCGCCAGCAGCTACCGGACTGTTGACGAGCAGTACTTC. The rearrangement joins TRBV4-1 to TRBJ2-7; D is perhaps TRBD2 (5 bases). Germline CDR1 is MGHRA and CDR2 is YSYEKL. V lost 5 bases, J lost 5 bases, and 13 bases lay in between. The CDR3 totals 13 residues.

This clonotype was seen a few times. The chain joins TRBV6-5 to TRBJ2-5, with D perhaps matching TRBD1 or TRBD2 (5 bases each). The CDR3 contains 16 residues. Between the trimmed V and J ends, which lost 4 bases and 0 bases, there was a span of 15 bases. CDR1 is MNHEY and CDR2 is SVGAGI in the germline V gene. CDR3 region: CASSSGTPLDQETQYF. The CDR3 coding sequence is TGTGCCAGCAGTTCTGGGACCCCGTTAGACCAAGAGACCCAGTACTTC.

A few counts support this clonotype. The chain carries TRBV6-1 and TRBJ2-3; 7 nucleotides align to TRBD2. In germline, CDR1 is MNHNS, CDR2 SASEGT. V was pared by 10 bases and J by 1 base, with 8 bases of the junction left unmatched. The CDR3 is 14 amino acids. This CDR3 reads CATWERGRTDTQYF. As DNA, the CDR3 is TGTGCCACCTGGGAGCGGGGACGCACAGATACGCAGTATTTT.

The chain carries TRBV27 and TRBJ2-1; possible D gene TRBD1, 6 bases. V gave up 0 bases and J gave up 10 bases, with 10 bases separating them. The CDR3 is 13 amino acids. Germline-derived CDR1 and CDR2 are MNHEY and SMNVEV (reference sequence). This CDR3 is CASSLSSTGEQFF. DNA for the CDR3: TGTGCCAGCAGTTTATCGAGCACAGGGGAGCAGTTCTTC.

There are a few counts of this clonotype. The chain couples TRBV14 to TRBJ2-7; the match to TRBD2 covers 9 bases. Germline CDR1 is SGHDN and CDR2 is FVKESK. This CDR3 spans 14 amino acids. Trimming took 4 bases from V and 3 from J; bases not matched to a gene: 4. In nucleotides, the CDR3 is TGTGCCAGCAGCCGGGCAGCGGGAGGCTACGAGCAGTACTTC. This translates into CASSRAAGGYEQYF.

There are a few counts of this clonotype. J is TRBJ2-1 and V is TRBV12-3 or TRBV12-4; a possible D gene is TRBD2 (5 bases). This CDR3 has 12 amino acids. V was cut by 4 bases and J by 8 bases, with 9 bases left in between. CDR3 amino acids: CASSWRYDEQFF. CDR3 nucleotides: TGTGCCAGCAGTTGGAGGTACGATGAGCAGTTCTTC.

The chain links TRBV6-5 to TRBJ1-2; TRBD1 matches at 7 bases. V lost 4 bases and J lost 4; bases outside the gene matches: 6. This CDR3 region has 14 residues. From germline, CDR1 is MNHEY and CDR2 SVGAGI. As DNA, the CDR3 is TGTGCCAGCAGTTTTAACCGGGACAGCTATGGCTACACCTTC. This translates into CASSFNRDSYGYTF.

This clonotype was observed a few times. The gene calls are TRBV10-3 and TRBJ2-7, with D possibly matching TRBD1 (5 bases). CDR1 is ENHRY and CDR2 is SYGVKD in the germline V gene. Trimming pared 3 bases from V and 4 bases from J, leaving 13 bases between. This CDR3 region has 14 residues. Written as DNA, the CDR3 is TGTGCCATCAGTGAAGGCACAGGTTTGTACGAGCAGTACTTC. Amino acids: CAISEGTGLYEQYF.

This clonotype was counted between two and nine times. The J gene is TRBJ2-1, the V gene TRBV11-1; 8 nucleotides align to TRBD1. The V gene's germline CDR1 is SGHAT and CDR2 FQDESV (reference sequence). V trimming: 5 bases; J trimming: 5 bases; junction bases outside the gene matches: 8. The CDR3 is 15 residues long. The CDR3 region is CASSSRGPYDNEQFF. CDR3 bases: TGTGCCAGCAGCAGCAGGGGGCCCTACGACAATGAGCAGTTCTTC.

This clonotype occurred a few times. The chain is built from TRBV7-9 and TRBJ2-7; D gene unclear. The CDR3 is 14 amino acids. Looked up from germline, CDR1 is SEHNR and CDR2 is FQNEAQ (reference sequence). Trimming took 0 bases from V and 0 from J, leaving 6 bases between them. CDR3 region: CASSLAESSYEQYF. CDR3 DNA: TGTGCCAGCAGCTTAGCGGAGAGCTCCTACGAGCAGTACTTC.

This clonotype has a count of ten or more. The chain carries TRBV20-1 and TRBJ2-3; D is unresolved. V lost 3 bases and J 0 bases, leaving 4 bases between the germline ends. Germline V gene data show CDR1 as DFQATT and CDR2 as SNEGSKA (reference sequence). This CDR3 has 12 amino acids. The CDR3 DNA sequence: TGCAGTGCTAGCGGGAGCACAGATACGCAGTATTTT. Translated: CSASGSTDTQYF.

This clonotype turned up a few times. The rearrangement uses TRBV3-1 and TRBJ2-1; TRBD2 matches 9 bases. CDR3 length equals 15 residues. V was clipped by 2 bases and J by 8 bases; unmatched bases: 7. Per germline, CDR1 LGHDT and CDR2 YNNKEL (reference sequence). The CDR3 sequence: CASSQFGTSFDEQFF. CDR3 nucleotide sequence: TGTGCCAGCAGCCAATTCGGGACTAGCTTCGATGAGCAGTTCTTC.

This chain uses TRBV20-1 with TRBJ2-5, with D possibly matching TRBD1 (5 bases). This CDR3 comprises 15 residues. Looked up from germline, CDR1 is DFQATT and CDR2 is SNEGSKA (reference sequence). Trimming stripped 2 bases from V and 5 bases from J, with 18 bases between. The DNA of the CDR3 is TGCAGTGCTAGACCGCTGGGGCCCTCGAGCGAGACCCAGTACTTC. Encoded protein: CSARPLGPSSETQYF.

The chain links TRBV6-2 or TRBV6-3 to TRBJ2-1, with 12 bases fitting TRBD2. The V segment lost 7 bases and the J segment 7 bases; nucleotides outside the gene matches: 11. The V gene's germline CDR1 is MNHEY and CDR2 SVGEGT. The CDR3 sequence is 16 residues long. In DNA, the CDR3 is TGTGCCAGCACCGGACTAGCGGGGAGAAATAGGAATGAGCAGTTCTTC. Protein sequence: CASTGLAGRNRNEQFF.

A few counts support this clonotype. This chain uses TRBV5-1 with TRBJ2-7, with no clear D. Trimming took 3 bases from V and 3 from J, leaving 10 bases between them. The CDR3 length is 13 residues. Looked up from germline, CDR1 is SGHRS and CDR2 is YFSETQ. The CDR3: CASSYGPNYEQYF. The CDR3 DNA sequence: TGCGCCAGCAGCTACGGGCCTAACTACGAGCAGTACTTC.

This clonotype was observed a handful of times. The chain combines TRBV23-1 with TRBJ1-5; the D gene is possibly TRBD1 (5 bases). TRBV23-1 is reported as an ORF; its role is uncertain. V was trimmed by 8 bases and J by 1 base, leaving 12 bases between them. This CDR3 contains 14 residues. CDR3 DNA sequence: TGCGCCAGCCGGGACCGGTGGAGCAATCAGCCCCAGCATTTT. Its protein product is CASRDRWSNQPQHF.

This sequence joins TRBV10-1 and TRBJ1-1; D is perhaps TRBD1 (5 bases). Per germline, CDR1 WNHNN and CDR2 SYGVQD (reference sequence). CDR3 length: 13 amino acids. Trimming cost V 5 bases and J 5 bases, with 12 bases left between them. The CDR3 sequence: CASSHQGVTEAFF. In DNA form, the CDR3 reads TGCGCCAGCAGTCACCAGGGTGTTACTGAAGCTTTCTTT.

V gene TRBV20-1 combines with J gene TRBJ2-7, with 10 bases identical to TRBD1. Trimming cost V 5 bases and J 3 bases; bases outside gene matches: 4. The CDR3 spans 13 residues. Germline V gives CDR1 DFQATT, CDR2 SNEGSKA (reference sequence). The CDR3 sequence is CSALDRGHYEQYF. The CDR3, as DNA: TGCAGTGCTCTAGACAGGGGGCACTACGAGCAGTACTTC.